The rows below give T cell receptor beta chains drawn from one sample of a study of blood T cell repertoires in COVID-19. The protocol was immunoSEQ multiplex PCR, while the TCRdb copy is restricted to in-frame clones and leaves out a portion. The sample lists under 250,000 clones, 82% occurring once. Sequenced material: peripheral blood. Receptors were obtained from a woman aged 70-85 years with COVID-19, enrolled during active disease. Each CDR3 is given with its conserved first and last residue. The D gene is left open where the match is weak. Some rows have no size entry. The others give once, few or many, or a class for an expanded clone.

J: TRBJ1-2; D: TRBD1; size: .; V: TRBV29-1; CDR3: CSVESPGQGSTGYTF; DNA: TGCAGCGTTGAATCCCCCGGACAGGGGTCCACTGGCTACACCTTC
J: TRBJ2-2; D: TRBD1; size: .; V: TRBV28; CDR3: CASLLQGAQGTGELFF; DNA: TGTGCCAGCCTCCTCCAGGGGGCGCAAGGCACCGGGGAGCTGTTTTTT
J: TRBJ2-7; D: TRBD2; size: .; V: TRBV2; CDR3: CASSVGRVEQYF; DNA: TGTGCCAGCAGTGTGGGGAGGGTTGAGCAGTACTTC
J: TRBJ1-1; D: TRBD1; size: .; V: TRBV6-5; CDR3: CASSLQGAGNTEAFF; DNA: TGTGCCAGCAGCCTACAGGGGGCTGGGAACACTGAAGCTTTCTTT
J: TRBJ2-4; D: TRBD2; size: .; V: TRBV9; CDR3: CAPPGGERNIQYF; DNA: TGTGCCCCCCCCGGGGGGGAGAGAAACATTCAGTACTTC
J: TRBJ1-5; D: .; size: .; V: TRBV9; CDR3: CASSSTPREAQHF; DNA: TGTGCCAGCAGCTCAACCCCTCGAGAGGCCCAGCATTTT
J: TRBJ2-2; D: .; size: once; V: TRBV7-2; CDR3: CASSLRAVNTGELFF; DNA: TGTGCCAGCAGCTTAAGAGCGGTAAACACCGGGGAGCTGTTTTTT
J: TRBJ2-7; D: .; size: .; V: TRBV21-1; CDR3: CASSNQGSGTLRYGEQYF; DNA: TGTGCCAGCAGCAACCAGGGAAGCGGGACCCTGAGGTATGGCGAGCAGTACTTC
J: TRBJ2-1; D: TRBD1; size: .; V: TRBV27; CDR3: CASSYYRGSYNEQFF; DNA: TGTGCCAGCAGTTACTACAGGGGGTCATACAATGAGCAGTTCTTC
J: TRBJ2-1; D: .; size: .; V: TRBV21-1; CDR3: CASSKKSASYNEQFF; DNA: TGTGCCAGCAGCAAAAAGAGCGCATCCTACAATGAGCAGTTCTTC
J: TRBJ2-7; D: TRBD2; size: .; V: TRBV4-1; CDR3: CASSQDGPGTSGSGQYF; DNA: TGCGCCAGCAGCCAAGACGGACCCGGGACTAGCGGGAGCGGGCAGTACTTC
J: TRBJ1-3; D: .; size: .; V: TRBV30; CDR3: CAWQRLSNTIYF; DNA: TGTGCCTGGCAGAGGCTTTCAAACACCATATATTTT
J: TRBJ2-2; D: .; size: .; V: TRBV28; CDR3: CASSFFDTRNGELFF; DNA: TGTGCCAGCAGTTTTTTCGATACCAGAAACGGGGAGCTGTTTTTT
J: TRBJ2-7; D: TRBD1; size: .; V: TRBV4-1; CDR3: CASSQRQGVEQYF; DNA: TGCGCCAGCAGCCAGAGACAGGGGGTCGAGCAGTACTTC
J: TRBJ2-6; D: .; size: once; V: TRBV28; CDR3: CASSAGGANVLTF; DNA: TGTGCCAGCAGTGCCGGTGGGGCCAACGTCCTGACTTTC
J: TRBJ2-7; D: TRBD1; size: .; V: TRBV7-8; CDR3: CASSVYRGSDEQYF; DNA: TGTGCCAGCAGCGTTTACAGGGGTTCAGACGAGCAGTACTTC
J: TRBJ2-5; D: TRBD2; size: .; V: TRBV2; CDR3: CASRLELAGEGGETQYF; DNA: TGTGCCAGCAGACTCGAATTAGCGGGAGAGGGGGGGGAGACCCAGTACTTC
J: TRBJ2-3; D: .; size: .; V: TRBV7-9; CDR3: CASSLASADTQYF; DNA: TGTGCCAGCAGCTTAGCGTCTGCAGATACGCAGTATTTT
J: TRBJ2-7; D: TRBD2; size: .; V: TRBV18; CDR3: CASSSGLAGGIAEQYF; DNA: TGTGCCAGCTCCTCGGGACTAGCGGGAGGGATTGCCGAGCAGTACTTC
J: TRBJ2-1; D: .; size: .; V: TRBV28; CDR3: CASSLGREQFF; DNA: TGTGCCAGCAGTTTGGGGCGTGAGCAGTTCTTC
J: TRBJ2-7; D: TRBD2; size: .; V: TRBV28; CDR3: CASSLAGGPEEQYF; DNA: TGTGCCAGCAGCTTAGCGGGAGGGCCGGAGGAGCAGTACTTC
J: TRBJ1-5; D: TRBD1; size: .; V: TRBV25-1; CDR3: CASSQDRGGTWGQPQHF; DNA: TGTGCCAGCAGTCAGGACAGGGGTGGGACCTGGGGTCAGCCCCAGCATTTT
J: TRBJ2-1; D: TRBD2; size: few; V: TRBV6-4; CDR3: CASSIAGEGYNEQFF; DNA: TGTGCCAGCAGTATAGCGGGAGAGGGCTACAATGAGCAGTTCTTC
J: TRBJ2-1; D: TRBD2; size: few; V: TRBV7-2; CDR3: CASSSGLAAAYNEQFF; DNA: TGTGCCAGCAGCTCCGGACTAGCGGCTGCCTACAATGAGCAGTTCTTC
J: TRBJ1-3; D: .; size: .; V: TRBV10-3; CDR3: CAITQSGSGPTSSGNTIYF; DNA: TGTGCCATCACGCAAAGCGGCTCCGGACCCACGAGCTCTGGAAACACCATATATTTT
J: TRBJ2-3; D: .; size: few; V: TRBV19; CDR3: CASSMGATSTDTQYF; DNA: TGTGCCAGTAGTATGGGAGCGACTAGCACAGATACGCAGTATTTT
J: TRBJ1-1; D: .; size: .; V: TRBV5-4; CDR3: CASSFGQARNTEAFF; DNA: TGTGCCAGCAGCTTTGGGCAGGCAAGGAACACTGAAGCTTTCTTT
J: TRBJ1-2; D: TRBD1; size: .; V: TRBV5-1; CDR3: CASSLFGTGGGGYTF; DNA: TGCGCCAGCAGCTTGTTTGGGACAGGCGGCGGTGGCTACACCTTC
J: TRBJ2-1; D: .; size: .; V: TRBV30; CDR3: CAWTRKDSDEQFF; DNA: TGTGCCTGGACCCGGAAAGACAGTGATGAGCAGTTCTTC
J: TRBJ1-2; D: .; size: .; V: TRBV7-2; CDR3: CASGYKNNYGYTF; DNA: TGTGCCAGCGGCTACAAGAACAACTATGGCTACACCTTC
J: TRBJ2-7; D: TRBD2; size: .; V: TRBV28; CDR3: CASSLGGGSYEQYF; DNA: TGTGCCAGCAGTCTGGGGGGGGGATCCTACGAGCAGTACTTC
J: TRBJ1-2; D: .; size: many; V: TRBV2; CDR3: CASSEAKTYF; DNA: TGTGCCAGCAGTGAAGCGAAGACATATTTC
J: TRBJ1-4; D: .; size: .; V: TRBV5-6; CDR3: CASSFPGTNEKLFF; DNA: TGTGCCAGCAGCTTTCCCGGGACTAATGAAAAACTGTTTTTT
J: TRBJ1-4; D: .; size: .; V: TRBV19; CDR3: CAAGAPRAYEKLFF; DNA: TGTGCCGCGGGGGCTCCCAGGGCGTATGAAAAACTGTTTTTT
J: TRBJ2-3; D: .; size: .; V: TRBV12-3/TRBV12-4; CDR3: CASSPQLTDTQYF; DNA: TGTGCCAGCAGCCCACAGCTCACAGATACGCAGTATTTT
J: TRBJ1-4; D: TRBD1; size: .; V: TRBV7-9; CDR3: CASSLGAGTGEELFF; DNA: TGTGCCAGCAGCTTGGGGGCCGGGACAGGGGAGGAACTGTTTTTT
J: TRBJ2-5; D: .; size: .; V: TRBV18; CDR3: CASSPTAGFKETQYF; DNA: TGTGCCAGCTCACCAACGGCGGGCTTTAAAGAGACCCAGTACTTC
J: TRBJ1-2; D: TRBD1; size: .; V: TRBV28; CDR3: CASSVVGQGNGYTF; DNA: TGTGCCAGCAGCGTAGTGGGACAGGGAAACGGCTACACCTTC
J: TRBJ2-2; D: .; size: .; V: TRBV5-4; CDR3: CASSGSYTGSPGELFF; DNA: TGTGCCAGCAGCGGTTCATATACGGGTTCTCCCGGGGAGCTGTTTTTT
J: TRBJ1-1; D: TRBD1; size: .; V: TRBV28; CDR3: CASSTGGMNTEAFF; DNA: TGTGCCAGCAGTACAGGGGGCATGAACACTGAAGCTTTCTTT
J: TRBJ1-6; D: .; size: .; V: TRBV6-5; CDR3: CASTSGESYNSPLHF; DNA: TGTGCCAGCACATCAGGGGAGTCCTATAATTCACCCCTCCACTTT
J: TRBJ2-6; D: .; size: once; V: TRBV28; CDR3: CASTSQLGGANVLTF; DNA: TGTGCCAGCACCTCCCAACTAGGTGGGGCCAACGTCCTGACTTTC